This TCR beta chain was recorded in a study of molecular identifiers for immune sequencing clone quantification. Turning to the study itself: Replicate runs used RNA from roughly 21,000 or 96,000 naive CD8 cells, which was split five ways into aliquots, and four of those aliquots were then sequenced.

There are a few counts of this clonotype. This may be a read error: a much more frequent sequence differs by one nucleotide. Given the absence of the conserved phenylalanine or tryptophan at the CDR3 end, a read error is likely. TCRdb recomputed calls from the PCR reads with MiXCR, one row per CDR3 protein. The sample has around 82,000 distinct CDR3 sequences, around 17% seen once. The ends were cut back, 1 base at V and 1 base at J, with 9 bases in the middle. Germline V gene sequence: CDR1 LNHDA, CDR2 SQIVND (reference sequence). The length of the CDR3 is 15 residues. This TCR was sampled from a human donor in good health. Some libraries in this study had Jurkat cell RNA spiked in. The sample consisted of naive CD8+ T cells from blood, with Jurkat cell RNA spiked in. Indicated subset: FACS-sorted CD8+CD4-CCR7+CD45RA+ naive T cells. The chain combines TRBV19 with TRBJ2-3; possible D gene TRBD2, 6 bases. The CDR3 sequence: CASSIGGGGTDTQYL. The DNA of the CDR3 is TGTGCCAGTAGTATAGGTGGAGGGGGCACAGATACGCAGTATCTT.